Described below is a single T cell receptor (beta chain) sequence and its context. Mismatch with germline at one junction end may stem from a read error. These data originate in a study of blood T cell repertoires in COVID-19. Turning to the study itself: Some COVID-19 samples were acute and others convalescent; all came from the United States, Italy and Spain. T cells, B-cell-depleted T cells, or PBMCs supplied cDNA or gDNA.

Study processing details: Scientists estimated how many nucleated cells there were by amplifying reference gene primers. Only in-frame clones appear in the TCRdb table, and some are missing; sequencing was by immunoSEQ multiplex PCR. V, J and clone size derive from that table, while D and trimming were established from the DNA sequence. The sample lists some 98,000 clones; less than 85% were seen once. This CDR3 is built from 14 residues. Looked up from germline, CDR1 is SGHVS and CDR2 is FQNEAQ. The sample taken for sequencing was peripheral blood. This chain uses TRBV7-8 with TRBJ1-1; TRBD1 matches at 7 bases. This receptor was obtained from a man in his 70s with active or convalescent COVID-19. The DNA for the CDR3 is TGTGCCAGCAGCTTGGGGACAGTGAAAACTGAAGCTTTCTTT. Translated: CASSLGTVKTEAFF.